These 18 T cell receptor beta chains originate from one sample sequenced in a study of neurological immune-mediated disorders. TCRdb independently ran MiXCR on the 5' RACE reads; one entry per CDR3 protein. The sample lists fewer than 90,000 distinct CDR3 sequences, roughly 10% occurring once. Specified time point: longitudinal time-point 1 (baseline). The sample consisted of PBMCs. These receptors were taken from a man aged 30 to 45 in good health.

This clonotype was seen repeatedly, ten times or more. The chain recombines TRBV20-1 with TRBJ2-7; a weak D match, TRBD2 (5 bases). Deletions cut 6 bases from V and 4 bases from J, with 13 bases between. CDR3 length equals 12 residues. Germline V gene data show CDR1 as DFQATT and CDR2 as SNEGSKA (reference sequence). CDR3 DNA sequence: TGCAGTGCAAATACTAGAATTTACGAGCAGTACTTC. Amino acid sequence: CSANTRIYEQYF.

This clonotype was picked up a small number of times. The V gene is TRBV28, the J gene TRBJ2-4, with 9 bases fitting TRBD1. The V segment lost 7 bases and the J segment 1 base; nucleotides outside the gene matches: 2. This CDR3 spans 14 amino acids. CDR1 MDHEN and CDR2 SYDVKM come from the germline V gene. DNA of the CDR3: TGTGCCAGCAAAGGACAGGGGGCCAAAAACATTCAGTACTTC. Translated, it gives CASKGQGAKNIQYF.

The chain couples TRBV7-6 to TRBJ2-7; D unresolved. Germline lookup yields CDR1 SGHVS and CDR2 FNYEAQ. This CDR3 is built from 13 residues. V dropped 5 bases and J dropped 3 bases, with 11 bases sitting between them. The DNA of the CDR3 is TGTGCCAGCAGCCCTGAACCTTTCTACGAGCAGTACTTC. Translation: CASSPEPFYEQYF. Using reference TRBV7-6 and TRBJ2-7 for the parts outside the CDR3, the full variable domain is GAGVSQSPRYKVTKRGQDVALRCDPISGHVSLYWYRQALGQGPEFLTYFNYEAQQDKSGLPNDRFSAERPEGSISTLTIQRTEQRDSAMYRCASSPEPFYEQYFGPGTRLTVT.

This clonotype was seen at least ten times. This rearrangement joins TRBV20-1 to TRBJ2-3; 12 positions match TRBD2. Losses at the gene ends were 3 bases for V and 6 bases for J; bases not matched to a gene: 10. There are 16 residues in the CDR3. The germline V gene encodes CDR1 DFQATT and CDR2 SNEGSKA (reference sequence). The CDR3 sequence is CSARMITSGGLDTQYF. The CDR3 DNA sequence: TGCAGTGCTAGGATGATAACTAGCGGGGGGCTGGATACGCAGTATTTT.

This clonotype occurred many times. The V gene is TRBV4-3, the J gene TRBJ1-2, with 7 positions matching TRBD1. Unmatched junction bases numbered 6, after V lost 0 bases and J lost 2 bases. Germline V lookup: CDR1 LGHNA, CDR2 YSLEER. This CDR3 comprises 16 residues. This CDR3 is CASSQDGTALNYGYTF. The CDR3 DNA reads as TGCGCCAGCAGCCAAGATGGGACAGCTTTGAACTATGGCTACACCTTC.

This clonotype was picked up a small number of times. This chain joins TRBV30 and TRBJ2-7; the D gene is possibly TRBD2 (6 bases). This CDR3 contains 15 residues. Germline values: CDR1 GTSNPN, CDR2 SVGIG (reference sequence). The V end lost 0 bases, the J end lost 5 bases, and 17 bases lay between the germline ends. Here the CDR3 reads CAWSVQAGRLDEQYF. DNA of the CDR3: TGTGCCTGGAGTGTACAGGCCGGGAGACTCGACGAGCAGTACTTC.

This clonotype was counted at least ten times. The chain links TRBV20-1 to TRBJ2-3; D is uncertain. V shed 6 bases and J shed 1 base, with 17 bases lying between them. The CDR3 covers 15 residues. CDR1 is DFQATT, CDR2 SNEGSKA, per germline (reference sequence). CDR3 loop: CSAPDVLTGTDTQYF. In DNA, the CDR3 is TGCAGTGCCCCGGACGTACTTACAGGCACAGATACGCAGTATTTT.

This clonotype has ten or more counts. The chain carries TRBV29-1 and TRBJ2-5, with D maybe TRBD2 (6 bases). Trimming stripped 5 bases from V and 1 base from J, with 14 bases between. CDR3 size: 14 residues. Germline V CDR1 and CDR2: SQVTM, ANQGSEA. CDR3 region: CSVFPRESQETQYF. The CDR3, as DNA: TGCAGCGTTTTTCCACGGGAGTCCCAAGAGACCCAGTACTTC.

This clonotype has a count of ten or more. The chain couples TRBV7-9 to TRBJ2-7, with 10 bases fitting TRBD2. The CDR3 has 19 residues. With 5 bases clipped from V and 0 bases from J, the junction kept 16 bases outside the gene matches. Germline V lookup: CDR1 SEHNR, CDR2 FQNEAQ (reference sequence). For the CDR3, the DNA is TGTGCCAGCAGCCTCGCCTTACTAGCGGGACGTCGGGGCTCCTACGAGCAGTACTTC. It codes for CASSLALLAGRRGSYEQYF.

This clonotype was detected ten times or more. The chain recombines TRBV28 with TRBJ2-1, with 8 bases identical to TRBD2. V gave up 5 bases and J gave up 7 bases; unmatched junction bases: 13. The CDR3 has 16 residues. Per germline, CDR1 MDHEN and CDR2 SYDVKM. The CDR3 sequence is CASSPSGSSVLNEQFF. CDR3 bases: TGTGCCAGCAGTCCGAGCGGGAGCTCCGTTTTGAATGAGCAGTTCTTC.

The J gene is TRBJ1-1, the V gene TRBV18; TRBD1 agrees at 9 bases. The trim removed 3 bases at V and 0 bases at J, leaving 2 bases unmatched. Germline-derived CDR1 and CDR2 are KGHSH and LQKENI. CDR3 size: 15 residues. The chain's CDR3 is CASSPGTGLNTEAFF. The CDR3 DNA reads TGTGCCAGCTCACCCGGGACAGGGTTGAACACTGAAGCTTTCTTT.

There are a few counts of this clonotype. The rearrangement links TRBV20-1 to TRBJ2-7; 14 bases are a match to TRBD2. The CDR3 is 14 amino acids. The V segment lost 5 bases and the J segment 6 bases; nucleotides outside the gene matches: 6. Germline values: CDR1 DFQATT, CDR2 SNEGSKA (reference sequence). CDR3 protein: CSASGLAGDREQYF. The CDR3 DNA sequence: TGCAGTGCTTCGGGACTAGCGGGAGATCGCGAGCAGTACTTC.

There are many counts of this clonotype. V usage is TRBV25-1 and J usage is TRBJ1-2; 9 bases map to TRBD1. V gave up 3 bases and J gave up 0 bases; unmatched junction bases: 2. The CDR3 is 15 residues long. Germline V gene lookup returns CDR1 MGHDK and CDR2 SYGVNS. The CDR3 reads CASSEGDRANYGYTF. CDR3 bases: TGTGCCAGCAGTGAGGGGGACAGGGCTAACTATGGCTACACCTTC.

This clonotype was observed many times. V gene TRBV29-1 combines with J gene TRBJ2-1; a weak D match, TRBD1 (5 bases). Trimming removed 4 bases at V and 0 bases at J, with 7 bases between. The CDR3 has 13 amino acids. CDR1 and CDR2 from the germline V gene are SQVTM and ANQGSEA. The DNA for the CDR3 is TGCAGCGTTGCGACAGACTCCTACAATGAGCAGTTCTTC. Protein: CSVATDSYNEQFF.

This clonotype has ten or more counts. The rearrangement links TRBV9 to TRBJ2-1, with D tentatively TRBD1 or TRBD2 (5 bases each). The CDR3 consists of 15 residues. With 0 bases removed from V and 0 bases from J, the gap between germline ends came to 7 bases. Germline-derived CDR1 and CDR2 are SGDLS and YYNGEE. The CDR3 region is CASSVDGGSYNEQFF. CDR3 bases: TGTGCCAGCAGCGTAGATGGGGGCTCCTACAATGAGCAGTTCTTC.

This clonotype was observed many times. The rearrangement uses TRBV28 and TRBJ2-7, with TRBD1 as a possible D gene (7 bases). Per germline, CDR1 MDHEN and CDR2 SYDVKM. This CDR3 comprises 16 residues. Trimming removed 8 bases from V and 6 bases from J, with 26 bases in between. The CDR3 bases are TGTGCCAGCGGGTGGGGAGCGGCCCCAGGGGGGACCGAGCAGTACTTC. Translating gives CASGWGAAPGGTEQYF.

This clonotype came up many times. This chain joins TRBV27 and TRBJ2-1, with D possibly matching TRBD2 (7 bases). In germline, CDR1 is MNHEY, CDR2 SMNVEV (reference sequence). The CDR3 is 16 residues long. The ends were cut back, 0 bases at V and 2 bases at J, with 11 bases in the middle. The DNA for the CDR3 is TGTGCCAGCAGTTTATCGCGGGGGCTAACCTACAATGAGCAGTTCTTC. This sequence encodes CASSLSRGLTYNEQFF.

In this sample, this clonotype turned up many times. The J gene is TRBJ1-3, the V gene TRBV11-2; no reliable D call. This CDR3 comprises 16 residues. Germline V lookup: CDR1 SGHAT, CDR2 FQNNGV. V lost 1 base to trimming and J lost 4 bases, with 14 bases between them. CDR3 protein: CASSLAFLSPGNTIYF. DNA of the CDR3: TGTGCCAGCAGCTTAGCTTTTCTTAGCCCGGGAAACACCATATATTTT.